These 25 T cell receptor beta chains share one sample of origin, sequenced in a study of blood T cell repertoires in COVID-19. The assay was immunoSEQ multiplex PCR, and TCRdb's table has in-frame clones only and misses some. The data contain under 300,000 clones, 80% to 90% of them singletons. What was sequenced was PBMCs or T cells enriched from blood (not recorded which). These receptors all come from a woman aged 45-65 years who had recovered from COVID-19.

V is TRBV5-1 and J is TRBJ2-1; 8 bases match TRBD2. Germline V lookup: CDR1 SGHRS, CDR2 YFSETQ. V gave up 3 bases and J gave up 0 bases; unmatched junction bases: 5. The CDR3 is 16 amino acids. This CDR3 is CASSSGGGDSYNEQFF. CDR3 sequence (DNA): TGCGCCAGCAGCTCGGGAGGGGGGGACTCCTACAATGAGCAGTTCTTC. Filled out from reference TRBV5-1 and TRBJ2-1, the complete variable domain reads KAGVTQTPRYLIKTRGQQVTLSCSPISGHRSVSWYQQTPGQGLQFLFEYFSETQRNKGNFPGRFSGRQFSNSRSEMNVSTLELGDSALYLCASSSGGGDSYNEQFFGPGTRLTVL.

This clone was seen a single time. This rearrangement joins TRBV4-1 to TRBJ1-2; TRBD1 might be the D (5 bases). The CDR3 loop spans 14 amino acids. Trimming removed 3 bases at V and 2 bases at J, with 10 bases between. CDR1 and CDR2 from the germline V gene are MGHRA and YSYEKL. The CDR3: CASSQTSGNYGYTF. The CDR3 bases are TGCGCCAGCAGCCAGACCTCAGGGAACTATGGCTACACCTTC.

V is TRBV27 and J is TRBJ2-5; 9 bases map to TRBD1. The CDR3 has 15 residues. The germline CDR1 and CDR2 sequences are MNHEY and SMNVEV (reference sequence). The ends lost 6 bases at V and 2 bases at J; junction bases unmatched: 7. The CDR3 DNA reads as TGTGCCAGCAGATACAGGGGGCGTTATCAAGAGACCCAGTACTTC. Translating gives CASRYRGRYQETQYF.

This chain joins TRBV19 and TRBJ2-7; a possible D gene is TRBD2 (7 bases). The CDR3 spans 15 residues. The V end lost 3 bases, the J end lost 3 bases, and 15 bases lay between the germline ends. CDR1 is LNHDA, CDR2 SQIVND, per germline (reference sequence). CDR3 in DNA: TGTGCCAGTAGTATTGATGGGGGGGGCTTCTACGAGCAGTACTTC. Its protein is CASSIDGGGFYEQYF.

The chain couples TRBV9 to TRBJ2-7; D possibly corresponds to TRBD2 (6 bases). There are 15 residues in the CDR3. V lost 0 bases and J 6 bases, leaving 16 bases between the germline ends. CDR1 is SGDLS and CDR2 is YYNGEE in the germline V gene. The CDR3, as DNA: TGTGCCAGCAGCGTAGAAGGGGCTAGCGTAGGCGAGCAGTACTTC. Its protein product is CASSVEGASVGEQYF. The full variable domain, in which reference TRBV9 and TRBJ2-7 provide the parts outside the CDR3, is DSGVTQTPKHLITATGQRVTLRCSPRSGDLSVYWYQQSLDQGLQFLIQYYNGEERAKGNILERFSAQQFPDLHSELNLSSLELGDSALYFCASSVEGASVGEQYFGPGTRLTVT.

V and J are TRBV27 and TRBJ2-1; 8 bases agree with TRBD2. The germline V gene encodes CDR1 MNHEY and CDR2 SMNVEV (reference sequence). The CDR3 is 16 residues long. Losses at the gene ends were 3 bases for V and 9 bases for J; bases not matched to a gene: 13. DNA of the CDR3: TGTGCCAGCAGTTTGTCCGGGAGGGCCGTTGTATCTGAGCAGTTCTTC. It translates to CASSLSGRAVVSEQFF.

This chain joins TRBV5-1 and TRBJ1-3, with D possibly being TRBD1 (5 bases). CDR3 size: 14 residues. The V end was cut by 0 bases, the J end by 2 bases, with 6 bases between. Germline CDR1 and CDR2: SGHRS and YFSETQ. DNA for the CDR3: TGCGCCAGCAGCTTGGAGGGGACTGGAAACACCATATATTTT. Protein: CASSLEGTGNTIYF.

The V gene is TRBV18, the J gene TRBJ2-7, with TRBD1 identical over 11 bases. V gave up 3 bases and J gave up 2 bases; unmatched junction bases: 3. The length of the CDR3 is 15 residues. Per the germline V gene, CDR1 is KGHSH and CDR2 is LQKENI. The CDR3 region has the DNA TGTGCCAGCTCACCGGCGGGACAGGGGGCCTACGAGCAGTACTTC. It encodes CASSPAGQGAYEQYF.

The chain employs TRBV9 and TRBJ2-6; 8 positions agree with TRBD1. CDR1 and CDR2 from the germline V gene are SGDLS and YYNGEE. The junction had 11 bases not matched to a gene; V was cut back by 3 bases and J by 0 bases. This CDR3 has 19 amino acids. In DNA, the CDR3 is TGTGCCAGCAGCGCTAGGACAGGGATCGGTGGCTCTGGGGCCAACGTCCTGACTTTC. Translating gives CASSARTGIGGSGANVLTF.

The chain is built from TRBV28 and TRBJ2-1; TRBD2 is a possible D gene (6 bases). Germline V gene data show CDR1 as MDHEN and CDR2 as SYDVKM. The CDR3 has 15 residues. Deletions cut 7 bases from V and 7 bases from J, with 20 bases between. CDR3 protein: CASTRYAGPWNEQFF. In DNA form, the CDR3 reads TGTGCCAGCACCAGGTATGCGGGACCCTGGAATGAGCAGTTCTTC.

This clone was recorded once. The chain couples TRBV7-6 to TRBJ2-1, with 10 bases identical to TRBD1. The V segment lost 0 bases and the J segment 6 bases; nucleotides outside the gene matches: 2. Germline CDR1 and CDR2: SGHVS and FNYEAQ. The CDR3 runs to 15 residues. Here the CDR3 reads CASSLAGTGVNEQFF. DNA of the CDR3: TGTGCCAGCAGCTTAGCCGGGACAGGGGTCAATGAGCAGTTCTTC.

This sequence joins TRBV28 and TRBJ1-1, with 7 nucleotides matching TRBD1. This CDR3 is built from 14 residues. With V trimmed by 3 bases and J by 1 base, 2 bases remained unmatched. CDR1 is MDHEN and CDR2 is SYDVKM in the germline V gene. This CDR3 reads CASSFRGANTEAFF. CDR3 DNA: TGTGCCAGCAGTTTCAGGGGGGCGAACACTGAAGCTTTCTTT.

The chain joins TRBV5-1 to TRBJ2-1; 14 positions match TRBD2. CDR1 SGHRS and CDR2 YFSETQ come from the germline V gene. The CDR3 sequence is 16 residues long. The V gene end was trimmed by 4 bases and the J gene end by 4 bases; junction bases not matched to a gene: 4. In DNA form, the CDR3 reads TGCGCCAGCAGCGTAGGGACTAGCGGGGGTTACAATGAGCAGTTCTTC. Translation gives CASSVGTSGGYNEQFF.

This CDR3 is CAIRDLDRGGTEAFF. CDR3 DNA: TGTGCCATCAGGGATTTAGACAGGGGGGGCACTGAAGCTTTCTTT. This chain joins TRBV10-3 and TRBJ1-1, with 9 nucleotides matching TRBD1. Germline CDR1 reads ENHRY; CDR2 reads SYGVKD. The CDR3 is 15 residues long. Losses at the gene ends were 6 bases for V and 4 bases for J; bases not matched to a gene: 9.

The chain is built from TRBV5-5 and TRBJ1-3, with a possible D match to TRBD1 (6 bases). The CDR3 length is 15 residues. Between the trimmed V and J ends, which lost 4 bases and 3 bases, there was a span of 14 bases. In germline, CDR1 is SGHKS, CDR2 YYEKEE (reference sequence). CDR3 sequence (DNA): TGTGCCAGCAGCCAAATACAGGGTCGTGGAAACACCATATATTTT. This encodes CASSQIQGRGNTIYF. Based on the CDR3 plus reference TRBV5-5 and TRBJ1-3, the full variable domain is DAGVTQSPTHLIKTRGQQVTLRCSPISGHKSVSWYQQVLGQGPQFIFQYYEKEERGRGNFPDRFSARQFPNYSSELNVNALLLGDSALYLCASSQIQGRGNTIYFGEGSWLTVV.

This chain joins TRBV5-4 and TRBJ2-7; 7 bases fit TRBD2. Per the germline V gene, CDR1 is SGHNT and CDR2 is YYREEE (reference sequence). The CDR3 has 16 amino acids. V was pared by 0 bases and J by 3 bases, with 9 bases of the junction left unmatched. The CDR3 reads CASSLARGRGNYEQYF. DNA of the CDR3: TGTGCCAGCAGCTTGGCTCGCGGGAGAGGGAACTACGAGCAGTACTTC.

This chain uses TRBV7-9 with TRBJ1-5; D remains ambiguous. Germline V gene data show CDR1 as SEHNR and CDR2 as FQNEAQ (reference sequence). The CDR3 covers 16 residues. The V end was cut by 1 base, the J end by 1 base, with 11 bases between. Here the CDR3 reads CASSLGSGSSNQPQHF. CDR3 sequence (DNA): TGTGCCAGCAGCTTAGGGTCCGGGTCCAGCAATCAGCCCCAGCATTTT.

The genes are TRBV29-1 and TRBJ2-7, with a possible D match to TRBD1 (5 bases). The CDR3 sequence is 11 residues long. The V end was cut by 4 bases, the J end by 5 bases, with 9 bases between. Germline values: CDR1 SQVTM, CDR2 ANQGSEA. DNA for the CDR3: TGCAGCGTTGGACAGATCAACGAGCAGTACTTC. Translation: CSVGQINEQYF.

The CDR3 loop is CASRTPAGVDTGELFF. DNA of the CDR3: TGTGCCAGCAGGACCCCCGCGGGAGTTGACACCGGGGAGCTGTTTTTT. The chain uses TRBV5-5 and TRBJ2-2; TRBD2 agrees at 7 bases. The V gene end was trimmed by 5 bases and the J gene end by 3 bases; junction bases not matched to a gene: 10. CDR1 is SGHKS and CDR2 is YYEKEE in the germline V gene (reference sequence). The CDR3 spans 16 residues.

The gene calls are TRBV28 and TRBJ1-1; D is unresolved. V shed 2 bases and J shed 1 base, with 11 bases lying between them. The CDR3 length is 15 residues. From germline, CDR1 is MDHEN and CDR2 SYDVKM. DNA of the CDR3: TGTGCCAGCAGTTTAATCCAATGGGCGAACACTGAAGCTTTCTTT. It specifies CASSLIQWANTEAFF.

The chain carries TRBV7-2 and TRBJ1-1, with TRBD1 identical over 8 bases. This CDR3 is 14 amino acids long. Trimming removed 5 bases from V and 4 bases from J; junction bases left unmatched: 6. From germline, CDR1 is SGHTA and CDR2 FQGNSA. CDR3 sequence (DNA): TGTGCCAGCAGCGCACAGGGGGGGGTCACTGAAGCTTTCTTT. Protein: CASSAQGGVTEAFF. Full variable domain (missing parts from reference TRBV7-2 and TRBJ1-1): GAGVSQSPSNKVTEKGKDVELRCDPISGHTALYWYRQSLGQGLEFLIYFQGNSAPDKSGLPSDRFSAERTGGSVSTLTIQRTQQEDSAVYLCASSAQGGVTEAFFGQGTRLTVV.

A note on this clone: The same CDR3 arises from other DNA sequences in this sample as well. The gene calls are TRBV6-5 and TRBJ1-1; 7 bases line up with TRBD1. Germline trimming cut 6 bases from V and 1 base from J; bases unmatched to any gene: 2. The germline CDR1 and CDR2 sequences are MNHEY and SVGAGI. This CDR3 spans 13 amino acids. The CDR3 sequence: CASSYRGNTEAFF. DNA of the CDR3: TGTGCCAGCAGCTACAGGGGGAACACTGAAGCTTTCTTT.

The genes are TRBV28 and TRBJ1-6; D ambiguous. Germline lookup yields CDR1 MDHEN and CDR2 SYDVKM. The CDR3 runs 13 residues. V gave up 5 bases and J gave up 9 bases, with 11 bases separating them. CDR3 in amino acids: CASSPSPRSPLHF. In DNA, the CDR3 is TGTGCCAGCAGTCCCTCCCCCCGTTCACCCCTCCACTTT.

This rearrangement joins TRBV12-3 or TRBV12-4 to TRBJ1-2; 7 bases align to TRBD1. The CDR3 runs 13 residues. With 6 bases clipped from V and 6 bases from J, the junction kept 7 bases outside the gene matches. The chain's CDR3 is CASRSDRDHGYTF. The CDR3 region has the DNA TGTGCCAGCAGATCAGACAGGGACCATGGCTACACCTTC.

V gene TRBV7-8 combines with J gene TRBJ2-1, with 8 nucleotides matching TRBD2. With V trimmed by 4 bases and J by 7 bases, 15 bases remained unmatched. Germline CDR1 and CDR2: SGHVS and FQNEAQ. The CDR3 sequence is 17 residues long. The CDR3 DNA reads as TGTGCCAGCAGCTCCCTCCTAGGGCGGGGGGTTAGGAATGAGCAGTTCTTC. Protein sequence: CASSSLLGRGVRNEQFF.